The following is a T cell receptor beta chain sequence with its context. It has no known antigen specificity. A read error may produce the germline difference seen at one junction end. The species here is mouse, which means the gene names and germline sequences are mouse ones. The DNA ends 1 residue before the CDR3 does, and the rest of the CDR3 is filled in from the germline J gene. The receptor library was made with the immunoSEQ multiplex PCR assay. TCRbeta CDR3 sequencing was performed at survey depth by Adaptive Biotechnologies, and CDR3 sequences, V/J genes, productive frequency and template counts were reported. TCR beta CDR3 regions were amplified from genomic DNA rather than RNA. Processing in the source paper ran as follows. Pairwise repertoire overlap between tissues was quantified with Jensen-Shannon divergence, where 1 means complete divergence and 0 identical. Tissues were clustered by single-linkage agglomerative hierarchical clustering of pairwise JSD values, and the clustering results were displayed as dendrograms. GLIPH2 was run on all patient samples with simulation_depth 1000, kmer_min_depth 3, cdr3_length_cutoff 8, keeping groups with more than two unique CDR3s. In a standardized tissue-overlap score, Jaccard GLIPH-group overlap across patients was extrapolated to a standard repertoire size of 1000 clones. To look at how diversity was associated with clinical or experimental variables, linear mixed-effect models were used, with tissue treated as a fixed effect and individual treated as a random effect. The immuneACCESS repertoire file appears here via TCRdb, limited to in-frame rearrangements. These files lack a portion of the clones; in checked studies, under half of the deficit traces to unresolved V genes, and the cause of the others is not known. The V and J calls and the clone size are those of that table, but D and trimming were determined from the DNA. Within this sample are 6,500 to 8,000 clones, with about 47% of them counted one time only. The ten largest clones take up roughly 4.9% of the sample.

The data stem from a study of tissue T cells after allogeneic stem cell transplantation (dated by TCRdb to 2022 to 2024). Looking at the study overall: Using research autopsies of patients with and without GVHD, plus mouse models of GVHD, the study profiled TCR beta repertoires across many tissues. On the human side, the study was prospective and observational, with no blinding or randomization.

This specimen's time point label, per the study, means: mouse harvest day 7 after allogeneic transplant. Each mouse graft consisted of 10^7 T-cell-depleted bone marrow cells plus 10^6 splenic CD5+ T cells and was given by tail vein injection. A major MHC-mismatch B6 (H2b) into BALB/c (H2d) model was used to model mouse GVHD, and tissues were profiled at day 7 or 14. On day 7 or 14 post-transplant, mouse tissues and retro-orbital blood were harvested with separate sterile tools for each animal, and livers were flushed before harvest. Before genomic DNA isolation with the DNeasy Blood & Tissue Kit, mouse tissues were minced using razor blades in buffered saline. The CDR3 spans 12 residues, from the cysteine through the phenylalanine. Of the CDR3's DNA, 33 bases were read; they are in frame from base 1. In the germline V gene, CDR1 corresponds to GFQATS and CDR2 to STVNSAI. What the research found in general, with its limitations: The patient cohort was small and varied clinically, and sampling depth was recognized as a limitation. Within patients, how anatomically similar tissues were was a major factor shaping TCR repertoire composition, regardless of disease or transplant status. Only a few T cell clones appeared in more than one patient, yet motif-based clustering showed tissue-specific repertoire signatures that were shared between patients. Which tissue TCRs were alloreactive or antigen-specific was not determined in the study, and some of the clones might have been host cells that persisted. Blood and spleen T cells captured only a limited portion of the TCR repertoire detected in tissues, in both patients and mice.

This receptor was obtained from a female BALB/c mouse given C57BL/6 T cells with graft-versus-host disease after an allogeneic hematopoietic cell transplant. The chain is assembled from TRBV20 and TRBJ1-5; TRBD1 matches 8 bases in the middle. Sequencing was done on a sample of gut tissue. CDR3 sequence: CGAGDRRGAPLF. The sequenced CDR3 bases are TGTGGTGCTGGGGACAGGAGAGGGGCTCCGCTT.